This entry lists 21 T cell receptor beta chains sequenced from one sample in a study of CXCR3-negative and CXCR3-positive naive CD8 T cells. 5' RACE that incorporated UMI labels was used to prepare the TRB cDNA libraries. TCRdb derives one entry per CDR3 protein from the 5' RACE reads, leaving out DNA. Here the sample table reports about 53,000 distinct CDR3 sequences. Antigens of these TCRs are unknown. Findings and caveats of the study: Researchers report that CXCR3-positive naive cells carry more hydrophobic TRB CDR3s than CXCR3-negative naive cells.

The sequencing input was naive CXCR3+ CD8+ T cells from blood. Subset denoted: CD45RO-CCR7+CD27+CD95- naive CD8+ T cells expressing CXCR3 (TNR3+). These receptors were taken from a human donor in good health. Some clones in this sample may be carry-over from other donors' samples.

The gene calls are TRBV12-3 or TRBV12-4 and TRBJ1-1; TCRdb indicates TRBD1, and absent DNA this call remains unverified. The CDR3 has 13 amino acids. CDR3 loop: CASSSPGNTEAFF.

This chain connects TRBV28 to TRBJ2-5; TCRdb lists TRBD1, though no DNA is available to test this call. CDR3 length equals 17 residues. Germline V lookup: CDR1 MDHEN, CDR2 SYDVKM. The CDR3 sequence: CASSSGQSLYLQETQYF. Complete variable domain (other parts from reference TRBV28 and TRBJ2-5): DVKVTQSSRYLVKRTGEKVFLECVQDMDHENMFWYRQDPGLGLRLIYFSYDVKMKEKGDIPEGYSVSREKKERFSLILESASTNQTSMYLCASSSGQSLYLQETQYFGPGTRLLVL.

The rearrangement joins TRBV15 to TRBJ2-1. The CDR3 is 16 amino acids. Germline V gene sequence: CDR1 LNHNV, CDR2 YYDKDF (reference sequence). The CDR3 is CATSSNKGRSYNEQFF.

V and J are TRBV10-3 and TRBJ2-1; TCRdb proposes TRBD1, but this gene call is untestable without DNA. This CDR3 comprises 16 residues. Germline V gene lookup returns CDR1 ENHRY and CDR2 SYGVKD. CDR3 protein: CAIRGMGVSFYNEQFF.

The rearrangement uses TRBV12-3 or TRBV12-4 and TRBJ2-7; the TCRdb call, TRBD1, lacks DNA for checking. The CDR3 is made up of 14 amino acids. This CDR3 is CASSLRGAAYEQYF.

J is TRBJ2-3 and V is TRBV29-1; without DNA, the TCRdb call of TRBD1 cannot be checked. This CDR3 is built from 14 residues. Germline CDR1 and CDR2: SQVTM and ANQGSEA. CDR3 region: CSVDPGQVTDTQYF.

V is TRBV12-3 or TRBV12-4 and J is TRBJ2-7; TCRdb lists TRBD2, though no DNA is available to test this call. The CDR3 spans 14 residues. The CDR3 spells CASSLTAGPYEKYF.

This sequence joins TRBV2 and TRBJ2-1; checking the TCRdb D call of TRBD2 is not possible without DNA. Germline-derived CDR1 and CDR2 are SNHLY and FYNNEI. This CDR3 has 13 residues. The CDR3 reads CAILSGFYNEQFF. The entire variable domain, with the rest obtained from reference TRBV2 and TRBJ2-1, is as follows: EPEVTQTPSHQVTQMGQEVILRCVPISNHLYFYWYRQILGQKVEFLVSFYNNEISEKSEIFDDQFSVERPDGSNFTLKIRSTKLEDSAMYFCAILSGFYNEQFFGPGTRLTVL.

The CDR3 is CASSPLSGTGELFF. The chain joins TRBV18 to TRBJ2-2. CDR1 is KGHSH and CDR2 is LQKENI in the germline V gene. This CDR3 is built from 14 residues.

The chain employs TRBV7-9 and TRBJ2-1; as DNA is missing, the TRBD2 call by TCRdb cannot be tested. The CDR3 is made up of 15 amino acids. Germline CDR1 and CDR2: SEHNR and FQNEAQ (reference sequence). The CDR3 protein is CASSPPPFSSGGSFF.

The V gene is TRBV7-3, the J gene TRBJ2-1; checking the TCRdb D call of TRBD2 is not possible without DNA. There are 15 residues in the CDR3. Germline loops: CDR1 SGHTA, CDR2 FQGTGA. CDR3 protein: CASSRTSEGMNEQFF.

The chain couples TRBV29-1 to TRBJ1-1; TCRdb lists TRBD1, though no DNA is available to test this call. Germline V lookup: CDR1 SQVTM, CDR2 ANQGSEA. The CDR3 totals 14 residues. The CDR3 is CSGQPGQGESEAFF.

The J gene is TRBJ2-2, the V gene TRBV5-6; TCRdb reports TRBD1, a call that lacks DNA to check it against. The CDR3 is 16 residues long. The germline gives CDR1 SGHDT, CDR2 YYEEEE. CDR3 region: CASSLADRENTGELFF.

This sequence joins TRBV28 and TRBJ2-1; TCRdb reports TRBD1, a call that lacks DNA to check it against. The CDR3 extends over 12 amino acids. CDR1 and CDR2 (germline): MDHEN, SYDVKM. The CDR3 region is CASRLDRNEQFF.

The gene calls are TRBV11-2 and TRBJ1-1; the D call of TRBD1 rests on TCRdb alone, since no DNA is present to check it. CDR1 is SGHAT and CDR2 is FQNNGV in the germline V gene. CDR3 length: 16 amino acids. CDR3 in amino acids: CASSPHEPGENTEAFF.

The gene calls are TRBV7-9 and TRBJ1-4. This CDR3 region has 16 residues. Germline V gene sequence: CDR1 SEHNR, CDR2 FQNEAQ (reference sequence). CDR3 residues: CASSPLERITNEKLFF.

The J gene is TRBJ2-1, the V gene TRBV7-6; the TCRdb call, TRBD1, lacks DNA for checking. Germline V gene data show CDR1 as SGHVS and CDR2 as FNYEAQ. The CDR3 is 15 amino acids. The CDR3 sequence is CASSLSGGQYNEQFF.

The CDR3 sequence is CASSFLSNTDTQYF. The chain is built from TRBV28 and TRBJ2-3. Germline values: CDR1 MDHEN, CDR2 SYDVKM. The CDR3 sequence is 14 residues long.

The chain links TRBV29-1 to TRBJ2-7; TCRdb's D gene call, TRBD1, goes unchecked for lack of DNA. This CDR3 has 14 amino acids. The germline gives CDR1 SQVTM, CDR2 ANQGSEA. This CDR3 is CSVEEGRESYEQYF.

This chain uses TRBV5-1 with TRBJ1-1; the TCRdb D gene call, TRBD1, has no DNA to confirm it. This CDR3 has 13 amino acids. Germline CDR1 SGHRS, CDR2 YFSETQ. CDR3 sequence: CASSSQGMAEAFF. The whole variable domain, remainder taken from reference TRBV5-1 and TRBJ1-1, is KAGVTQTPRYLIKTRGQQVTLSCSPISGHRSVSWYQQTPGQGLQFLFEYFSETQRNKGNFPGRFSGRQFSNSRSEMNVSTLELGDSALYLCASSSQGMAEAFFGQGTRLTVV.

The CDR3 spells CASTPGAGKSNQPQHF. The V call is TRBV10-1, the J call TRBJ1-5; TCRdb selects TRBD1, and the lack of DNA leaves this call unchecked. This CDR3 is built from 16 residues. CDR1 and CDR2 (germline): WNHNN, SYGVQD (reference sequence).